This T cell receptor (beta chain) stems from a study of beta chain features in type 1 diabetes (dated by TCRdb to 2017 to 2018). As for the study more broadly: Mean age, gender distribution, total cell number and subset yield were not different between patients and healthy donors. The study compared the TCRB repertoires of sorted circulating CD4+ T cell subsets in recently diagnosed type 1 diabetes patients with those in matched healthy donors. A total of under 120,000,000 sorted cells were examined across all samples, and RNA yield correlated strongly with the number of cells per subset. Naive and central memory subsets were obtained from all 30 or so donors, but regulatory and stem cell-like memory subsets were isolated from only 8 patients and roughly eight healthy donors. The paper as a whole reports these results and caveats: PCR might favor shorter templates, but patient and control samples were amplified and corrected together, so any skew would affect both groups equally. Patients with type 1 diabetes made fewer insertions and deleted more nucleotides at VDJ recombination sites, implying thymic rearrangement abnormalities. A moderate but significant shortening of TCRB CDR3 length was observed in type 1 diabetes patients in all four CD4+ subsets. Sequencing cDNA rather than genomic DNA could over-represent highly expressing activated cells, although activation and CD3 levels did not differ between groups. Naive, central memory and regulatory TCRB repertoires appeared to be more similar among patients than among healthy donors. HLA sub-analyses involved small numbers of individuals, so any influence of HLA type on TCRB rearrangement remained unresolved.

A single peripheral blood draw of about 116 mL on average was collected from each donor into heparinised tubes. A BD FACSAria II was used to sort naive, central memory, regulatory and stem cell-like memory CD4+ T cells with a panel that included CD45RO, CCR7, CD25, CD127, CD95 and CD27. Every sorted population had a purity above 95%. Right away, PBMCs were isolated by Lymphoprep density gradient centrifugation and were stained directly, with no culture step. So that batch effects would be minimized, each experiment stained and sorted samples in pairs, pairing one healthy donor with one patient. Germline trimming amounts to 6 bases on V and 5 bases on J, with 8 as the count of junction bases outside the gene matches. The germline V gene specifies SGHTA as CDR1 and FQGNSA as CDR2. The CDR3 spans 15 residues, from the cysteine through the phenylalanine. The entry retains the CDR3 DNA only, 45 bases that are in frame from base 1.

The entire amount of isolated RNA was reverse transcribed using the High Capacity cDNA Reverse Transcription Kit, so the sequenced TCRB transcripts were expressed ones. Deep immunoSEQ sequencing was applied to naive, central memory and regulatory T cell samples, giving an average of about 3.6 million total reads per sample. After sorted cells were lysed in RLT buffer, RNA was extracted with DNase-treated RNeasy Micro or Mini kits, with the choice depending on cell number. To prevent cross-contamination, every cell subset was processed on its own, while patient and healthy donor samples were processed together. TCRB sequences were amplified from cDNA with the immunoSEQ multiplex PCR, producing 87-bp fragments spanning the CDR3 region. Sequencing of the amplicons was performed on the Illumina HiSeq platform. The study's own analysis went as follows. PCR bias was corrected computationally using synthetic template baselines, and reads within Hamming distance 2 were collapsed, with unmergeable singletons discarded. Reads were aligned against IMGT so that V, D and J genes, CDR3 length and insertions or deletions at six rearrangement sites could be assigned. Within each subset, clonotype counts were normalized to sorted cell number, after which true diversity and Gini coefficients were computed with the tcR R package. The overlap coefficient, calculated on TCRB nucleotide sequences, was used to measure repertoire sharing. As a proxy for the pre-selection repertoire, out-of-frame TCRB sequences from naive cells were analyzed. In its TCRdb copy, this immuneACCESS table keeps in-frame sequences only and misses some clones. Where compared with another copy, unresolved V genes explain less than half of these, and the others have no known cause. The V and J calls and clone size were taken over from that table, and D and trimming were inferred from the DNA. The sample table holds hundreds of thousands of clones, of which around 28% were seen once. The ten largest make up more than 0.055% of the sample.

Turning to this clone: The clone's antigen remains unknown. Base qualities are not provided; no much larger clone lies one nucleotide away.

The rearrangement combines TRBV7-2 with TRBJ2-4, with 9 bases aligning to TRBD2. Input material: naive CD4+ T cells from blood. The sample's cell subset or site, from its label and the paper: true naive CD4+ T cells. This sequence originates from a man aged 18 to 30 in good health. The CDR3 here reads CASRATLAGENIQYF. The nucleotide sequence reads TGTGCCAGCAGGGCCACCTTAGCGGGAGAAAACATTCAGTACTTC. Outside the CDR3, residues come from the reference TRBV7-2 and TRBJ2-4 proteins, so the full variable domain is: GAGVSQSPSNKVTEKGKDVELRCDPISGHTALYWYRQSLGQGLEFLIYFQGNSAPDKSGLPSDRFSAERTGGSVSTLTIQRTQQEDSAVYLCASRATLAGENIQYFGAGTRLSVL.